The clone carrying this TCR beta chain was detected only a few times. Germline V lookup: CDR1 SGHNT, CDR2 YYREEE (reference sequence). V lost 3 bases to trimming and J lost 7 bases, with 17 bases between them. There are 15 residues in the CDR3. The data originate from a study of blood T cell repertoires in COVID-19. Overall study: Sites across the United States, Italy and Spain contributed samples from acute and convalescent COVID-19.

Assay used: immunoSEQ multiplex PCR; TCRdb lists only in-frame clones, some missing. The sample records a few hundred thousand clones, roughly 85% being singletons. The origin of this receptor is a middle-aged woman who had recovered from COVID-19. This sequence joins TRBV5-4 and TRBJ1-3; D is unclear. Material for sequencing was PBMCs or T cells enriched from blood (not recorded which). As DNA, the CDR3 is TGTGCCAGCAGCTCCCCATCCTTTGGGCAGAACACCATATATTTT. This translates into CASSSPSFGQNTIYF. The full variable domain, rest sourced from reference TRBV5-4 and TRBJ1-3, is ETGVTQSPTHLIKTRGQQVTLRCSSQSGHNTVSWYQQALGQGPQFIFQYYREEENGRGNFPPRFSGLQFPNYSSELNVNALELDDSALYLCASSSPSFGQNTIYFGEGSWLTVV.